The clone carrying this T cell receptor (beta chain) was found once. With 2 bases clipped from V and 0 bases from J, the junction kept 4 bases outside the gene matches. Germline CDR1 and CDR2: SGDLS and YYNGEE. The CDR3 contains 15 residues. The source of the sample is a study of blood T cell repertoires in COVID-19. Authors' data handling: By means of reference gene primer amplification, nucleated cell counts were estimated. Only in-frame clones appear in the TCRdb table, and some are missing; sequencing was by immunoSEQ multiplex PCR. The DNA gave D and trimming, while V, J and clone size come from that table. This table holds more than 65,000 clones, 60% to 75% found once.

The chain carries TRBV9 and TRBJ2-7; 8 nucleotides line up with TRBD1. The sequence was collected from a woman in her 70s with acute or convalescent COVID-19. Specimen: peripheral blood. In DNA, the CDR3 is TGTGCCAGCAGCGTGACAGGGGATTCCTCCTACGAGCAGTACTTC. Translated: CASSVTGDSSYEQYF. Combining the CDR3 with reference TRBV9 and TRBJ2-7 gives the whole variable domain DSGVTQTPKHLITATGQRVTLRCSPRSGDLSVYWYQQSLDQGLQFLIQYYNGEERAKGNILERFSAQQFPDLHSELNLSSLELGDSALYFCASSVTGDSSYEQYFGPGTRLTVT.